Below are 14 T cell receptor beta chains sequenced from a single sample in a study of blood T cell repertoires in COVID-19. Clones were read by immunoSEQ multiplex PCR, and TCRdb kept only the in-frame ones, dropping some. The profile covers fewer than 150,000 clones, with roughly four fifths appearing a single time and approximately 6.1% taken by the ten largest. Sequencing was done on a sample of peripheral blood. The source of these receptors is a human donor in a cohort sampled during active COVID-19.

This chain uses TRBV10-2 with TRBJ2-3, with TRBD2 identical over 10 bases. Germline lookup yields CDR1 WSHSY and CDR2 SAAADI. CDR3 length: 15 amino acids. V lost 7 bases and J lost 9; bases outside the gene matches: 13. The CDR3: CASTPSSGGLRTQYF. DNA for the CDR3: TGCGCCAGCACCCCCTCTAGCGGGGGCCTGCGGACGCAGTATTTT.

The V gene is TRBV6-5, the J gene TRBJ1-2; 9 bases are shared with TRBD1. Trimming removed 7 bases from V and 8 bases from J; junction bases left unmatched: 8. The CDR3 length is 13 residues. Looked up from germline, CDR1 is MNHEY and CDR2 is SVGAGI. CDR3 nucleotides: TGTGCCAGCAATCCCGGGACAGGGAGCGGCTACACCTTC. Its translation is CASNPGTGSGYTF.

This chain connects TRBV29-1 to TRBJ2-7, with 7 bases aligning to TRBD1. This CDR3 has 12 amino acids. The germline V gene has CDR1 SQVTM and CDR2 ANQGSEA. Trimming removed 6 bases from V and 2 bases from J; junction bases left unmatched: 4. The CDR3 bases are TGCAGCGTCAAGACAGGGCCCTACGAGCAGTACTTC. It yields the protein CSVKTGPYEQYF.

CDR3 nucleotides: TGTGCCAGCAGCTTAGCGCAGGGCATTGGAAACACCATATATTTT. Protein sequence: CASSLAQGIGNTIYF. This sequence joins TRBV7-9 and TRBJ1-3; possible D gene TRBD1, 5 bases. The CDR3 totals 15 residues. V was trimmed by 0 bases and J by 3 bases, leaving 9 bases between them. Germline V gene sequence: CDR1 SEHNR, CDR2 FQNEAQ (reference sequence).

This clone was recorded at least ten times. CDR3 amino acids: CASSLELTGELFF. CDR3 bases: TGTGCCAGCAGCTTGGAGTTAACCGGGGAGCTGTTTTTT. The chain carries TRBV7-3 and TRBJ2-2, with no clear D. CDR3 length equals 13 residues. V gave up 3 bases and J gave up 5 bases, with 7 bases separating them. Germline V gene sequence: CDR1 SGHTA, CDR2 FQGTGA.

The J gene is TRBJ1-6, the V gene TRBV29-1; 7 positions agree with TRBD1. CDR1 SQVTM and CDR2 ANQGSEA come from the germline V gene. The CDR3 consists of 13 residues. The junction had 7 bases not matched to a gene; V was cut back by 6 bases and J by 8 bases. Here the CDR3 reads CSVRQGSDSPLHF. CDR3 DNA sequence: TGCAGCGTCAGACAGGGATCGGATTCACCCCTCCACTTT.

V gene TRBV7-9 combines with J gene TRBJ2-7; TRBD1 is a possible D gene (6 bases). The CDR3 sequence is 14 residues long. V was shortened by 2 bases and J by 0 bases, with 8 bases between the two germline ends. CDR1 is SEHNR and CDR2 is FQNEAQ in the germline V gene (reference sequence). For the CDR3, the DNA is TGTGCCAGCAGCTTAACAGGGACCTCCTACGAGCAGTACTTC. It codes for CASSLTGTSYEQYF.

CDR3 DNA sequence: TGCGCCAGCAGCTTTCTAGCGGGGGGCCAAGAGACCCAGTACTTC. Its translation: CASSFLAGGQETQYF. V and J are TRBV5-1 and TRBJ2-5; the match to TRBD2 covers 11 bases. The CDR3 contains 15 residues. The germline gives CDR1 SGHRS, CDR2 YFSETQ. V was pared by 2 bases and J by 1 base, with 1 base of the junction left unmatched.

This chain joins TRBV6-5 and TRBJ1-5; TRBD1 might be the D (5 bases). The CDR3 extends over 15 amino acids. Germline V gene lookup returns CDR1 MNHEY and CDR2 SVGAGI. V lost 3 bases to trimming and J lost 7 bases, with 16 bases between them. DNA for the CDR3: TGTGCCAGCAGTTATACCGGGCAGGGCGGCCAGCCCCAGCATTTT. Translation gives CASSYTGQGGQPQHF.

The genes are TRBV2 and TRBJ1-1; a possible D gene is TRBD1 (5 bases). Germline assignment: CDR1 SNHLY and CDR2 FYNNEI. The length of the CDR3 is 16 residues. Trimming shortened V by 0 bases and J by 1 base, and 12 bases separated the two germline ends. The CDR3 DNA sequence: TGTGCCAGCAGTGAAGCGTGGGGGGTCGGGAACACTGAAGCTTTCTTT. Translated: CASSEAWGVGNTEAFF.

The rearrangement uses TRBV12-5 and TRBJ2-3; D is possibly TRBD1 (6 bases). Germline loops: CDR1 LGHNT, CDR2 FRNRAP. Trimming took off 8 bases at V and 6 bases at J, with 18 bases between the two ends. The CDR3 spans 14 residues. Here the CDR3 DNA reads TGTGCTAGTCTCCTGGGGGCTGAGCAGGATACGCAGTATTTT. It yields the protein CASLLGAEQDTQYF.

The chain is built from TRBV3-1 (or the pseudogene TRBV3-2) and TRBJ1-6, with TRBD1 as a possible D gene (6 bases). V shed 0 bases and J shed 8 bases, with 14 bases lying between them. The CDR3 is 16 residues long. CDR1 is LGHDT, CDR2 YNNKEL, per germline (reference sequence). Here the CDR3 DNA reads TGTGCCAGCAGCCAAGAGTTGCAGGGGAGGGATTCACCCCTCCACTTT. It is translated as CASSQELQGRDSPLHF.

This clone has just one count. One end of the junction varies from germline; a read error may be responsible. The rearrangement links TRBV9 to TRBJ1-2; D is unresolved. From germline, CDR1 is SGDLS and CDR2 YYNGEE. The CDR3 runs 12 residues. CDR3 sequence (DNA): TGTGCCAGCACCACCCCGAGGGCCCATGTTAGCTTC. This translates into CASTTPRAHVSF.

V usage is TRBV3-1 (or the pseudogene TRBV3-2) and J usage is TRBJ2-5, with TRBD2 identical over 8 bases. Germline V gene lookup returns CDR1 LGHDT and CDR2 YNNKEL (reference sequence). The CDR3 spans 15 residues. With V trimmed by 1 base and J by 6 bases, 7 bases remained unmatched. CDR3 nucleotide sequence: TGTGCCAGCAGCCAAGGGGTAGCGGGGATAAAGACCCAGTACTTC. Protein sequence: CASSQGVAGIKTQYF.